The clone carrying this TCR beta chain has just a few counts. Its antigen is currently unknown. Without exception, sorted populations had purity beyond 95%. This entry belongs to a study of beta chain features in type 1 diabetes. Findings of the study overall: Across all four CD4+ subsets, people with type 1 diabetes showed modestly shorter TCRB CDR3s. Patients with type 1 diabetes showed fewer VDJ junction insertions and more deletions.

Investigators reverse transcribed all isolated RNA, so they sequenced expressed TCRB transcripts. An average of approximately 3.6 million reads was obtained for naive, central memory and regulatory T cell samples. Clones were sequenced by immunoSEQ multiplex PCR, and TCRdb holds only the in-frame ones, with some missing. The data contain roughly 150,000 clones, approximately 8.4% of them singletons. Trimming cost V 3 bases and J 10 bases; bases outside gene matches: 6. This CDR3 spans 14 amino acids. Germline values: CDR1 SGHTA, CDR2 FQGNSA. This clonotype originated in a man aged 18-30 years with type 1 diabetes. This chain links TRBV7-2 with TRBJ1-6; 7 nucleotides match TRBD1. The sequenced material came from central memory CD4+ T cells from blood. CDR3 nucleotide sequence: TGTGCCAGCAGCTTCAGACAGGGTGGATCACCCCTCCACTTT. Protein sequence: CASSFRQGGSPLHF. The variable domain in full, completed from reference TRBV7-2 and TRBJ1-6, reads GAGVSQSPSNKVTEKGKDVELRCDPISGHTALYWYRQSLGQGLEFLIYFQGNSAPDKSGLPSDRFSAERTGGSVSTLTIQRTQQEDSAVYLCASSFRQGGSPLHFGNGTRLTVT.